This T cell receptor (beta chain) was obtained from a study of beta chain features in type 1 diabetes. All of the isolated RNA was reverse transcribed, so expressed TCRB transcripts were sequenced. Data came from immunoSEQ multiplex PCR; TCRdb stores just in-frame clones and leaves some out. The profile shows about 350,000 clones, around a fifth of them singletons. Notes on the study in general: Within each of all four CD4+ subsets, Type 1 diabetes patients had TCRB CDR3s that were moderately but significantly shorter.

Purity exceeded 95% in all sorted populations. CDR1 and CDR2 (germline): MNHEY, SMNVEV (reference sequence). Trimming stripped 6 bases from V and 3 bases from J, with 16 bases between. The CDR3 is 15 amino acids. Comments on this clone: The antigen is undetermined.

This chain links TRBV27 with TRBJ2-3; D might be TRBD2 (6 bases). The TCR comes from a young woman in good health. Sequencing was done on a sample of naive CD4+ T cells from blood. The CDR3 loop reads CASRDLARITDTQYF. The CDR3, as DNA: TGTGCCAGCAGGGACCTAGCGCGAATTACAGATACGCAGTATTTT.